This T cell receptor beta chain was sequenced in a study of blood T cell repertoires in COVID-19. Assay: immunoSEQ multiplex PCR; the TCRdb copy retains only in-frame clones and omits some. Of around 160,000 clones listed, roughly 80% are singletons. Recruits, aged about 18 to 95 years, lived in roughly 22 US areas. V lost 5 bases and J lost 4; bases outside the gene matches: 2. The CDR3 is made up of 15 amino acids. In germline, CDR1 is SGHAT, CDR2 FQNNGV. Specimen: PBMCs or T cells enriched from blood (not recorded which). This sequence originates from a woman between 55 and 75 years old who had recovered from COVID-19. The chain joins TRBV11-2 to TRBJ2-2; the match to TRBD2 covers 12 bases. CDR3 nucleotides: TGTGCCAGCAGCGGGACTAGCGGGTTCACCGGGGAGCTGTTTTTT. Residues: CASSGTSGFTGELFF.